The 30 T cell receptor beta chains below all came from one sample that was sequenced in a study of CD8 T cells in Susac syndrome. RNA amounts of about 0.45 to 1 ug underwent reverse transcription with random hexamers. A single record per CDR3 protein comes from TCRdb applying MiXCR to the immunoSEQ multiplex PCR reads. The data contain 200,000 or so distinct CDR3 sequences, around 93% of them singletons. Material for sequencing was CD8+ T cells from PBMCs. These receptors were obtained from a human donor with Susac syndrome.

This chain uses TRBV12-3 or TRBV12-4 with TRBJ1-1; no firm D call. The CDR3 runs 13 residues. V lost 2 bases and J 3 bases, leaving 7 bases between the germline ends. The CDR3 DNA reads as TGTGCCAGCAGTTTAAGGTGGGACACTGAAGCTTTCTTT. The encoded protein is CASSLRWDTEAFF.

CDR3 bases: TGTGCCAGCAGTTACTTTGGGGGGGGGCGTGCATCCTACGAGCAGTACTTC. This gives the protein CASSYFGGGRASYEQYF. V gene TRBV6-5 combines with J gene TRBJ2-7, with D tentatively TRBD2 (7 bases). V gave up 1 base and J gave up 1 base, with 17 bases separating them. Germline V gene lookup returns CDR1 MNHEY and CDR2 SVGAGI. The CDR3 length is 17 residues.

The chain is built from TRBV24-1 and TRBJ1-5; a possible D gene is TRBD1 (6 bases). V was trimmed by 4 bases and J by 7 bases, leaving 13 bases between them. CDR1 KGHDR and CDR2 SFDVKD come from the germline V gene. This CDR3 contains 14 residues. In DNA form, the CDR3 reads TGTGCCACCAGTGACGGACGGACAGCCCAGCCCCAGCATTTT. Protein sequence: CATSDGRTAQPQHF.

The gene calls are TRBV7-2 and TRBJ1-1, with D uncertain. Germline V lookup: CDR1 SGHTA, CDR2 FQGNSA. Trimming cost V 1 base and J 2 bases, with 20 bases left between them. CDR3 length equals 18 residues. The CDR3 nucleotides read TGTGCCAGCAGCTTAGGGCCGTGGTTCGACGTGGCTAACACTGAAGCTTTCTTT. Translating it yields CASSLGPWFDVANTEAFF.

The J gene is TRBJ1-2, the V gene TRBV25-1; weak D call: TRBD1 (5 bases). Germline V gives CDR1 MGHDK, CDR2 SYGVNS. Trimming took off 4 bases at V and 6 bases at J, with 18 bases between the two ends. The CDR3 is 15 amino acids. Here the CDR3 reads CASSVAAGRVDGYTF. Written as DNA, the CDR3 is TGTGCCAGCAGTGTTGCGGCAGGGAGGGTAGATGGCTACACCTTC.

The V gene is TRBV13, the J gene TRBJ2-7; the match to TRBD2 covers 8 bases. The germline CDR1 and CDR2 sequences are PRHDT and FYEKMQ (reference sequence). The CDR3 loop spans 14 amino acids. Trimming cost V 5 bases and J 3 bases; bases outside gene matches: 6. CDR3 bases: TGTGCCAGCAGCCCTCAAGCGGGGGTCTACGAGCAGTACTTC. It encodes CASSPQAGVYEQYF.

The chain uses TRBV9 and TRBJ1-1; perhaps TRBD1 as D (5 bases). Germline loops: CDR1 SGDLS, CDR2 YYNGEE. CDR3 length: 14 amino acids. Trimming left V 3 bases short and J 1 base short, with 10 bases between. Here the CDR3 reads CASSARQTNTEAFF. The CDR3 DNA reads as TGTGCCAGCAGCGCCCGACAGACGAACACTGAAGCTTTCTTT. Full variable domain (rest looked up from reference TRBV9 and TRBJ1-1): DSGVTQTPKHLITATGQRVTLRCSPRSGDLSVYWYQQSLDQGLQFLIQYYNGEERAKGNILERFSAQQFPDLHSELNLSSLELGDSALYFCASSARQTNTEAFFGQGTRLTVV.

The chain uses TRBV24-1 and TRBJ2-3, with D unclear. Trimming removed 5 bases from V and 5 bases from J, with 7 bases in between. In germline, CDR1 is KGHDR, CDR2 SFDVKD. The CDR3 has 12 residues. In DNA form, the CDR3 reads TGTGCCACCAGTGTAGTCCGAGATACGCAGTATTTT. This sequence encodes CATSVVRDTQYF.

The CDR3 DNA reads TGCAGTGCTAGGGGACAGGCAAACTACGAGCAGTACTTC. It is translated as CSARGQANYEQYF. The chain carries TRBV20-1 and TRBJ2-7, with 8 bases identical to TRBD1. CDR1 is DFQATT, CDR2 SNEGSKA, per germline (reference sequence). This CDR3 has 13 residues. V lost 3 bases to trimming and J lost 3 bases; unmatched junction nucleotides: 4.

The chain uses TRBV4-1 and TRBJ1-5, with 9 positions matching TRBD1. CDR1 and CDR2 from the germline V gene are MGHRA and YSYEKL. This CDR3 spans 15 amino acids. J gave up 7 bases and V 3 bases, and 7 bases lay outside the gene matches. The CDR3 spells CASSQVDRGGQPQHF. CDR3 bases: TGCGCCAGCAGCCAGGTGGACAGGGGCGGGCAGCCCCAGCATTTT.

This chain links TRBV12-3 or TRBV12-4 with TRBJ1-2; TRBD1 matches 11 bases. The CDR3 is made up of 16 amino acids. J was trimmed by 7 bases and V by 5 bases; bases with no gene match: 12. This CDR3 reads CASSPNNGQGAAGYTF. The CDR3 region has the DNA TGTGCCAGCAGTCCTAACAACGGACAGGGGGCGGCTGGCTACACCTTC.

CDR3 nucleotides: TGTGCCAGCGGCGGCGTAGGCAGGGTTAATGAAAAACTGTTTTTT. This gives the protein CASGGVGRVNEKLFF. The rearrangement links TRBV7-9 to TRBJ1-4; D possibly corresponds to TRBD1 (5 bases). The germline CDR1 and CDR2 sequences are SEHNR and FQNEAQ (reference sequence). The germline V and J ends were trimmed by 8 bases and 4 bases, with 17 bases remaining between them. The CDR3 sequence is 15 residues long.

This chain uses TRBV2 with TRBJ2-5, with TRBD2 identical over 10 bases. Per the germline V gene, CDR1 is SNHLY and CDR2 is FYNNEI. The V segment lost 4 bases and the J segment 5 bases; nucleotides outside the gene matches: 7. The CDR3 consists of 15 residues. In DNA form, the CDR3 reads TGTGCCAGCAGTGGCTACCTAGCGGGAGCTGAGACCCAGTACTTC. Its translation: CASSGYLAGAETQYF.

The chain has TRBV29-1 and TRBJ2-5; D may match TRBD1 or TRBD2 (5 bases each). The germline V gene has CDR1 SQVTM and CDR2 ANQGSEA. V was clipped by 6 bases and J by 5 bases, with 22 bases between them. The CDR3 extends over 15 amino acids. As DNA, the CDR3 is TGCAGCGTAAAAGAGGGGTCCTCAATTTGGGAGACCCAGTACTTC. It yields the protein CSVKEGSSIWETQYF.

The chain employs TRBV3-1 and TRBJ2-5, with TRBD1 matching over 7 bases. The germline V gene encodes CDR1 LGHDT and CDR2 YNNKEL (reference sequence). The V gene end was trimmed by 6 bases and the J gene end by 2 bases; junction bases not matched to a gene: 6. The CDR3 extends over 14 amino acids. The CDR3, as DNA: TGTGCCAGCAGTCCTGGGACAGCACAAGAGACCCAGTACTTC. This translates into CASSPGTAQETQYF.

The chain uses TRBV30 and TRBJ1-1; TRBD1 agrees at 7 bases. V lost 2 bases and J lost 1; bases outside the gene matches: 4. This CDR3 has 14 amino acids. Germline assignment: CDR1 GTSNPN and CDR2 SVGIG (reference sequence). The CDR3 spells CAWSTGTANTEAFF. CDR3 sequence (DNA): TGTGCCTGGAGTACCGGGACAGCGAACACTGAAGCTTTCTTT.

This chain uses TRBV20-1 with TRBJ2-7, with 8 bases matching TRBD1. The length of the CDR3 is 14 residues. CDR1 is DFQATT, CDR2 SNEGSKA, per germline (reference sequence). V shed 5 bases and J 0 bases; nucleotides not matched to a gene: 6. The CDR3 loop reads CSAPGQVRSYEQYF. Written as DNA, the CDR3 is TGCAGTGCTCCGGGACAGGTCCGCTCCTACGAGCAGTACTTC.

CDR3 sequence: CASSMLDPRNEQFF. The CDR3 nucleotides are TGTGCCAGTAGTATGTTGGACCCACGCAATGAGCAGTTCTTC. The chain joins TRBV19 to TRBJ2-1; D is unresolved. CDR3 length: 14 residues. The ends were cut back, 3 bases at V and 6 bases at J, with 12 bases in the middle. Germline V gene data show CDR1 as LNHDA and CDR2 as SQIVND (reference sequence).

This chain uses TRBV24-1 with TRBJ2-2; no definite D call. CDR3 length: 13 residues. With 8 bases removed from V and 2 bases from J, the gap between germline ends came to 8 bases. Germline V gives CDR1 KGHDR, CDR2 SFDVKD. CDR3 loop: CATTGGNTGELFF. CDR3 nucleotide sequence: TGTGCCACCACGGGCGGAAACACCGGGGAGCTGTTTTTT.

The DNA for the CDR3 is TGTGCCAGCCGGTCCGACCTTGACGAGCAGTACTTC. Its translation: CASRSDLDEQYF. The J gene is TRBJ2-7, the V gene TRBV12-3 or TRBV12-4, with D unresolved. The CDR3 consists of 12 residues. The V end lost 8 bases, the J end lost 5 bases, and 13 bases lay between the germline ends.

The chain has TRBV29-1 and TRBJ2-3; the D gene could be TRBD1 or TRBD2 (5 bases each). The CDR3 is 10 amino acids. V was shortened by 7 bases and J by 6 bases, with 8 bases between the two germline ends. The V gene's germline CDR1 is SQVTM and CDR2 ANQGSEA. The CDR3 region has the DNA TGCAGCGCCTGGGACGATACGCAGTATTTT. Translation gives CSAWDDTQYF.

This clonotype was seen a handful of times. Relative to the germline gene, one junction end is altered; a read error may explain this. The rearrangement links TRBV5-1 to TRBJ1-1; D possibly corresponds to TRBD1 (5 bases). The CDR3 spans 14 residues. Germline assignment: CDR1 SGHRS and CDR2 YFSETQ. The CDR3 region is CASSLTGLNTEAFF. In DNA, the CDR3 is TGTGCCAGCAGCCTAACAGGACTAAACACTGAAGCTTTCTTT.

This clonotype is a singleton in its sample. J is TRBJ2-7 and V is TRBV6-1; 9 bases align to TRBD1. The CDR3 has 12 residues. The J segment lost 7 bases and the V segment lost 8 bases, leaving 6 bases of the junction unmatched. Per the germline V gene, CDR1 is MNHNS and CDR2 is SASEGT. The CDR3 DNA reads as TGTGCCAGCGCTGGGACAGGGCGAGAGCAGTACTTC. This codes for CASAGTGREQYF.

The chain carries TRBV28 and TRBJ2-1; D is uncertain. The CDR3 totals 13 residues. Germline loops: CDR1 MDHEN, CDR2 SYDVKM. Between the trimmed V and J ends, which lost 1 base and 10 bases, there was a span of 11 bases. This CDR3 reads CASSLLGVKEQFF. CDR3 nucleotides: TGTGCCAGCAGTTTATTGGGTGTAAAAGAGCAGTTCTTC. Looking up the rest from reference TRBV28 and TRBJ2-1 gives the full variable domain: DVKVTQSSRYLVKRTGEKVFLECVQDMDHENMFWYRQDPGLGLRLIYFSYDVKMKEKGDIPEGYSVSREKKERFSLILESASTNQTSMYLCASSLLGVKEQFFGPGTRLTVL.

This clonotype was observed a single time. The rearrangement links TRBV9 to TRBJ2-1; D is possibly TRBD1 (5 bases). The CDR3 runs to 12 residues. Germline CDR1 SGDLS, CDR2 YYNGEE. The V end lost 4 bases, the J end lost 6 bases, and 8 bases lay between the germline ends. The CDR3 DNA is TGTGCCAGCAGCCAGGACATCAATGAGCAGTTCTTC. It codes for CASSQDINEQFF.

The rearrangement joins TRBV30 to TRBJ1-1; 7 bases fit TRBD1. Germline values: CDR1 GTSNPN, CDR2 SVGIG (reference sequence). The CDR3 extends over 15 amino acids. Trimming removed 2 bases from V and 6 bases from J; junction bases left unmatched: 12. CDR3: CAWSPQGIRVAEAFF. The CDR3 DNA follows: TGTGCCTGGAGTCCACAGGGGATAAGGGTCGCTGAAGCTTTCTTT.

CDR3 sequence reads: CASSFDLSHTNYGYTF. In nucleotides, the CDR3 is TGTGCCAGCAGCTTTGACCTCTCCCACACCAACTATGGCTACACCTTC. The rearrangement uses TRBV7-9 and TRBJ1-2, with D unclear. Trimming left V 3 bases short and J 2 bases short, with 16 bases between. CDR1 SEHNR and CDR2 FQNEAQ come from the germline V gene (reference sequence). CDR3 length: 16 residues.

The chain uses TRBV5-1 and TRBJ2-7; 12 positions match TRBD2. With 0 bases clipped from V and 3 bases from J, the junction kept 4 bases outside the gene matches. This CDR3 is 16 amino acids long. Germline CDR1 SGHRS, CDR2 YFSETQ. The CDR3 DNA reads TGCGCCAGCAGCTTGGCCGCGACTAGCGGGGGCTACGAGCAGTACTTC. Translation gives CASSLAATSGGYEQYF.

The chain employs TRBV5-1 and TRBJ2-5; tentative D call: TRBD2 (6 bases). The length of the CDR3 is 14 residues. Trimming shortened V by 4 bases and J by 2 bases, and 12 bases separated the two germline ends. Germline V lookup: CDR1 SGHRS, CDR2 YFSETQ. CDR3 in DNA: TGCGCCAGCAGCCCCGGGACTCCGCAAGAGACCCAGTACTTC. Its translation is CASSPGTPQETQYF.

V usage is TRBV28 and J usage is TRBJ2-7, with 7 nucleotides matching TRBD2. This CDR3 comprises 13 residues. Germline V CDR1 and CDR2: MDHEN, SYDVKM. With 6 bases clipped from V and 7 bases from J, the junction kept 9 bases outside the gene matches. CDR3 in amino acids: CASRPEWGGEQYF. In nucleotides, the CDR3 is TGTGCCAGCAGACCTGAATGGGGGGGGGAGCAGTACTTC.